The 3 T cell receptor beta chains listed next were all sequenced from one sample in a study of OX40 agonist ivuxolimab in advanced cancers. Data came from immunoSEQ multiplex PCR; TCRdb stores just in-frame clones and leaves some out. The sample holds about 73,000 clones; roughly 90% are singletons and the top ten take around 0.78%. Sequencing was performed on CD4+ or CD8+ T cells sorted from blood, taken in a trial of the OX40 agonist ivuxolimab. The receptor source for this set is an adult with an advanced solid tumor such as melanoma, head and neck, liver or kidney cancer.

The J gene is TRBJ2-1, the V gene TRBV9; 7 nucleotides match TRBD2. Germline CDR1 and CDR2: SGDLS and YYNGEE. The CDR3 is 14 residues long. The V gene end was trimmed by 3 bases and the J gene end by 5 bases; junction bases not matched to a gene: 5. The CDR3 spells CASSALREHNEQFF. The CDR3 DNA follows: TGTGCCAGCAGCGCCCTGCGGGAGCACAATGAGCAGTTCTTC.

V and J are TRBV5-5 and TRBJ2-5, with TRBD1 matching 7 bases. J was trimmed by 2 bases and V by 2 bases; bases with no gene match: 0. Germline assignment: CDR1 SGHKS and CDR2 YYEKEE (reference sequence). This CDR3 is built from 13 residues. CDR3: CASSLQGQETQYF. CDR3 DNA sequence: TGTGCCAGCAGCTTACAGGGGCAAGAGACCCAGTACTTC.

This clone was counted between two and nine times. The chain joins TRBV27 to TRBJ2-2, with 8 bases fitting TRBD1. The V gene end was trimmed by 1 base and the J gene end by 6 bases; junction bases not matched to a gene: 7. Germline CDR1 and CDR2: MNHEY and SMNVEV (reference sequence). This CDR3 is 16 amino acids long. CDR3 amino acids: CASSLWSQGVPGELFF. The CDR3 region has the DNA TGTGCCAGCAGTTTATGGTCACAGGGGGTTCCCGGGGAGCTGTTTTTT.